The T cell receptor beta chain under discussion was sequenced for a study of cytomegalovirus exposure and HLA in healthy donors. Study summary: The 500 to 750 first-cohort repertoires and the roughly 120 validation repertoires shared the same platform, a later analysis reported.

Assay used: immunoSEQ multiplex PCR; TCRdb lists only in-frame clones, some missing. The table shows under 300,000 clones, with 65% to 90% occurring only once. This clone appeared once. The antigen is unknown. Findings of the study overall: Subsequent analysis found a tendency for first-cohort TCR clusters to co-occur within the 95 to 150 validation repertoires. Some TCR beta chains (164 of them) were listed as cytomegalovirus-associated.

Germline CDR1 reads SGHRS; CDR2 reads YFSETQ. With 3 bases clipped from V and 8 bases from J, the junction kept 10 bases outside the gene matches. The CDR3 runs to 15 residues. The sample was PBMCs. The source is a woman aged 18-29 years in good health and CMV-seronegative. The chain combines TRBV5-1 with TRBJ1-4; 7 bases match TRBD1. In DNA, the CDR3 is TGCGCCAGCAGCTCAGGCGAGGGGGCCGGGGAAAAACTGTTTTTT. Protein: CASSSGEGAGEKLFF.